A selection of T cell receptor beta chains follows, all from one sample in a study of CD8 T cells in ankylosing spondylitis. One entry per CDR3 protein, called by TCRdb with MiXCR from the 5' RACE reads. The data contain some 200,000 distinct CDR3 sequences, approximately 7.3% of them singletons. Source material: blood, either unsorted or a sorted T cell fraction (not recorded which). The receptors stem from a male donor with ankylosing spondylitis. Both conserved end residues are part of each CDR3. The D gene is left open where the match is weak. Some rows mark clone size as missing; the rest say once, few, many or name a class of expanded clone.

d_gene: TRBD2; v_gene: TRBV29-1; abundance: many; j_gene: TRBJ2-4; CDR3aa: CSVVAGRDKNIQYF; CDR3nt: TGCAGCGTTGTGGCAGGGAGGGACAAAAACATTCAGTACTTC
d_gene: TRBD2; v_gene: TRBV9; abundance: many; j_gene: TRBJ2-1; CDR3aa: CASSTPRGGPYNEQFF; CDR3nt: TGTGCCAGCAGCACCCCCCGCGGGGGACCCTACAATGAGCAGTTCTTC
d_gene: TRBD2; v_gene: TRBV28; abundance: .; j_gene: TRBJ2-5; CDR3aa: CASSTGTSGRRETQYF; CDR3nt: TGTGCCAGCAGTACTGGGACTAGCGGGAGAAGGGAGACCCAGTACTTC
d_gene: TRBD1; v_gene: TRBV7-9; abundance: .; j_gene: TRBJ1-1; CDR3aa: CASSPRDRDFSEAFF; CDR3nt: TGTGCCAGCAGCCCCCGGGACAGGGATTTTTCTGAAGCTTTCTTT
d_gene: TRBD2; v_gene: TRBV5-1; abundance: many; j_gene: TRBJ2-1; CDR3aa: CASSFSGRTSNEQFF; CDR3nt: TGCGCCAGCAGCTTTAGCGGGAGGACGAGCAATGAGCAGTTCTTC
d_gene: .; v_gene: TRBV29-1; abundance: many; j_gene: TRBJ2-7; CDR3aa: CSVFNYEQYF; CDR3nt: TGCAGCGTTTTTAACTACGAGCAGTACTTC
d_gene: TRBD2; v_gene: TRBV7-9; abundance: .; j_gene: TRBJ2-7; CDR3aa: CASSSREGDRAYEQYF; CDR3nt: TGTGCCAGCAGCTCCCGGGAGGGGGACCGCGCCTACGAGCAGTACTTC
d_gene: .; v_gene: TRBV4-3; abundance: many; j_gene: TRBJ1-1; CDR3aa: CASRSSSDYTEAFF; CDR3nt: TGCGCCAGCAGGAGTTCTTCAGACTACACTGAAGCTTTCTTT
d_gene: TRBD1; v_gene: TRBV7-9; abundance: many; j_gene: TRBJ2-7; CDR3aa: CASSPDRVSSYEQYF; CDR3nt: TGTGCCAGCAGCCCCGACAGGGTCAGCTCCTACGAGCAGTACTTC
d_gene: TRBD1; v_gene: TRBV27; abundance: few; j_gene: TRBJ1-5; CDR3aa: CASSLTRGLHQPQHF; CDR3nt: TGTGCCAGCAGTTTAACCAGGGGGCTGCATCAGCCCCAGCATTTT
d_gene: TRBD2; v_gene: TRBV9; abundance: many; j_gene: TRBJ2-1; CDR3aa: CASSVGLAEYNEQFF; CDR3nt: TGTGCCAGCAGCGTAGGGCTAGCGGAATACAATGAGCAGTTCTTC
d_gene: .; v_gene: TRBV23-1; abundance: .; j_gene: TRBJ2-7; CDR3aa: CASKSGRKSSYEQYF; CDR3nt: TGCGCCAGCAAATCAGGGCGGAAGAGCTCCTACGAGCAGTACTTC
d_gene: .; v_gene: TRBV19; abundance: many; j_gene: TRBJ1-1; CDR3aa: CASRDLNTEAFF; CDR3nt: TGTGCCAGTAGGGACTTGAACACTGAAGCTTTCTTT
d_gene: TRBD1; v_gene: TRBV4-1; abundance: many; j_gene: TRBJ1-1; CDR3aa: CASSPSGDSTNTEAFF; CDR3nt: TGCGCCAGCAGCCCAAGCGGGGACAGCACGAACACTGAAGCTTTCTTT
d_gene: .; v_gene: TRBV6-4; abundance: many; j_gene: TRBJ2-1; CDR3aa: CASSEDTNEQFF; CDR3nt: TGTGCCAGCAGTGAAGACACCAATGAGCAGTTCTTC
d_gene: TRBD2; v_gene: TRBV28; abundance: .; j_gene: TRBJ2-7; CDR3aa: CASRRLAGKEQYF; CDR3nt: TGTGCCAGCCGTCGCCTAGCGGGAAAAGAGCAGTACTTC
d_gene: .; v_gene: TRBV6-1; abundance: many; j_gene: TRBJ2-7; CDR3aa: CASHVGPRPYEQYF; CDR3nt: TGTGCCAGCCACGTGGGGCCAAGACCCTACGAGCAGTACTTC
d_gene: TRBD1; v_gene: TRBV27; abundance: many; j_gene: TRBJ2-5; CDR3aa: CASSLTTGVETQYF; CDR3nt: TGTGCCAGCAGTTTAACGACAGGGGTGGAGACCCAGTACTTC
d_gene: TRBD2; v_gene: TRBV5-4; abundance: many; j_gene: TRBJ2-3; CDR3aa: CASSEGLAGGPGTDTQYF; CDR3nt: TGTGCCAGCAGCGAGGGACTAGCGGGGGGGCCTGGCACAGATACGCAGTATTTT
d_gene: .; v_gene: TRBV5-8; abundance: many; j_gene: TRBJ2-7; CDR3aa: CASSWGHEQYF; CDR3nt: TGTGCCAGCAGCTGGGGACACGAGCAGTACTTC
d_gene: .; v_gene: TRBV9; abundance: many; j_gene: TRBJ1-2; CDR3aa: CASSKTGGSYGYTF; CDR3nt: TGTGCCAGCAGCAAGACAGGAGGTTCCTATGGCTACACCTTC
d_gene: .; v_gene: TRBV7-9; abundance: many; j_gene: TRBJ1-2; CDR3aa: CASSLVRAENYGYTF; CDR3nt: TGTGCCAGCAGCTTAGTTCGGGCCGAGAACTATGGCTACACCTTC
d_gene: .; v_gene: TRBV27; abundance: many; j_gene: TRBJ1-2; CDR3aa: CASSLSVRSIYGYTF; CDR3nt: TGTGCCAGCAGTTTAAGTGTCAGGTCTATCTATGGCTACACCTTC
d_gene: TRBD1; v_gene: TRBV20-1; abundance: few; j_gene: TRBJ1-1; CDR3aa: CSARDRGLRTEAFF; CDR3nt: TGCAGTGCTAGAGACAGGGGGTTACGCACTGAAGCTTTCTTT
d_gene: .; v_gene: TRBV11-2; abundance: many; j_gene: TRBJ1-1; CDR3aa: CASSLAHDREAFF; CDR3nt: TGTGCCAGCAGCTTAGCGCACGACAGAGAAGCTTTCTTT
d_gene: .; v_gene: TRBV27; abundance: many; j_gene: TRBJ2-5; CDR3aa: CASSLNFGEQETQYF; CDR3nt: TGTGCCAGCAGTTTAAACTTCGGAGAGCAAGAGACCCAGTACTTC
d_gene: TRBD1; v_gene: TRBV7-6; abundance: many; j_gene: TRBJ1-3; CDR3aa: CASSVRDSNIHSGNTIYF; CDR3nt: TGTGCCAGCAGCGTCCGGGACAGTAACATCCACTCTGGAAACACCATATATTTT
d_gene: .; v_gene: TRBV7-2; abundance: many; j_gene: TRBJ1-1; CDR3aa: CASSLVGTYEAFF; CDR3nt: TGTGCCAGCAGCTTAGTAGGGACCTATGAAGCTTTCTTT
d_gene: .; v_gene: TRBV9; abundance: many; j_gene: TRBJ2-7; CDR3aa: CASSRGTHEQYF; CDR3nt: TGTGCCAGCAGCAGGGGAACCCACGAGCAGTACTTC
d_gene: TRBD1; v_gene: TRBV11-1; abundance: .; j_gene: TRBJ1-2; CDR3aa: CASSGRDRGLLGDYGYTF; CDR3nt: TGTGCCAGCAGCGGCCGGGACAGGGGTCTACTGGGGGACTATGGCTACACCTTC
d_gene: .; v_gene: TRBV6-2/TRBV6-3; abundance: many; j_gene: TRBJ2-5; CDR3aa: CASSLEGWETQYF; CDR3nt: TGTGCCAGCAGTTTGGAGGGTTGGGAGACCCAGTACTTC
d_gene: .; v_gene: TRBV11-2; abundance: many; j_gene: TRBJ2-7; CDR3aa: CASSLGVGRGYEQYF; CDR3nt: TGTGCCAGCAGCTTAGGCGTCGGACGCGGCTACGAGCAGTACTTC
d_gene: .; v_gene: TRBV9; abundance: many; j_gene: TRBJ2-3; CDR3aa: CASSGGMDTQYF; CDR3nt: TGTGCCAGCTCTGGGGGCATGGATACGCAGTATTTT
d_gene: .; v_gene: TRBV12-3/TRBV12-4; abundance: .; j_gene: TRBJ1-1; CDR3aa: CASRLINTEAFF; CDR3nt: TGTGCCAGCAGACTGATAAACACTGAAGCTTTCTTT
d_gene: TRBD2; v_gene: TRBV5-5; abundance: many; j_gene: TRBJ2-3; CDR3aa: CASSTSGRPSTDTQYF; CDR3nt: TGTGCCAGCTCGACTAGCGGGAGACCTAGCACAGATACGCAGTATTTT